This T cell receptor (beta chain) is drawn from a study of T cells in localized non-small cell lung cancer. Study findings and constraints: Elevated circulating T cell density in blood was associated with longer overall survival. Measurement of T cell clonality placed uninvolved adjacent lung highest, above the level in tumor. Without multi-region sequencing, intratumor heterogeneity could not be excluded.

Clones were sequenced by immunoSEQ multiplex PCR, and TCRdb holds only the in-frame ones, with some missing. The profile shows 25,000 to 30,000 clones, around 82% of them singletons. About this clone: Its specificity is unknown.

The material was peripheral blood mononuclear cells, obtained before any cancer treatment. This clonotype originated in a man aged 35-75 years with stage III lung adenocarcinoma.

The CDR3 sequence: CASSEGGYNEQFF. The CDR3 coding sequence is TGTGCCAGCAGTGAAGGGGGCTACAATGAGCAGTTCTTC. V is TRBV6-1 and J is TRBJ2-1, with no clear D. V lost 1 base to trimming and J lost 3 bases, with 4 bases between them. There are 13 residues in the CDR3. Germline-derived CDR1 and CDR2 are MNHNS and SASEGT.